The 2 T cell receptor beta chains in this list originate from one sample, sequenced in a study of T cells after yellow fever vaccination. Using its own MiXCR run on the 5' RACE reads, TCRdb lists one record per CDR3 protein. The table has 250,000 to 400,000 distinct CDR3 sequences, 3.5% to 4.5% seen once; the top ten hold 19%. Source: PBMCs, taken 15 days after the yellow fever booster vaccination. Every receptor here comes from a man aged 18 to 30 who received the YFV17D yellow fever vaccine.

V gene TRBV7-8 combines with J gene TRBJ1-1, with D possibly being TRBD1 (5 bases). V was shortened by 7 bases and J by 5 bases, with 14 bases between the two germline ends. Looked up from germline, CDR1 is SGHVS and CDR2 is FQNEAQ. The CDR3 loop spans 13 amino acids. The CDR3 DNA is TGTGCCAGCACCTCGCGGGGGGTTACTGAAGCTTTCTTT. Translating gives CASTSRGVTEAFF.

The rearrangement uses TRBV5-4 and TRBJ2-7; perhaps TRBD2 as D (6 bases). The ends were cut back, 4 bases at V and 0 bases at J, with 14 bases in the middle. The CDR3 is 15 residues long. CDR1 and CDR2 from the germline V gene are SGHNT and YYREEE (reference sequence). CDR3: CASSPSAGSSYEQYV. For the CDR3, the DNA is TGTGCCAGCAGCCCCTCGGCGGGAAGCTCCTACGAGCAGTACGTC.